This T cell receptor beta chain was profiled in a study of breast tumors, draining lymph nodes, adjacent tissues. MiXCR, applied by TCRdb to the multiplex PCR reads, yields one record per CDR3 protein. The sample lists more than 50,000 distinct CDR3 sequences, 40% to 55% seen once, with around 8% in the top ten. This clonotype was detected ten times or more. The V gene lost 8 bases and the J gene lost 3 bases, with 8 bases spanning the gap. The CDR3 loop spans 13 amino acids. Germline loops: CDR1 SNHLY, CDR2 FYNNEI. V is TRBV2 and J is TRBJ1-6; D uncertain. The TCR comes from a female donor with breast cancer. Some clones in this sample may be carry-over from other donors' samples. The specimen sequenced was breast tumor tissue. The CDR3 protein is CASRDFYNSPLHF. CDR3 in DNA: TGTGCCAGCCGGGATTTCTATAATTCACCCCTCCACTTT.